This T cell receptor beta chain was recorded in a study of technical replicates of blood from a handful of donors. CDR3 length equals 14 residues. The germline gives CDR1 SGHDT, CDR2 YYEEEE. V shed 0 bases and J shed 2 bases, with 9 bases lying between them. Assay: immunoSEQ multiplex PCR; the TCRdb copy retains only in-frame clones and omits some. The sample lists tens of thousands of clones; roughly 95% were seen once. The sequence was collected from a human donor in good health. The sample consisted of T cells isolated from PBMCs. The chain couples TRBV5-6 to TRBJ2-7; a possible D gene is TRBD1 (5 bases). CDR3 protein: CASSLGQLAYEQYF. The CDR3 DNA is TGTGCCAGCAGCTTGGGACAGTTGGCCTACGAGCAGTACTTC.